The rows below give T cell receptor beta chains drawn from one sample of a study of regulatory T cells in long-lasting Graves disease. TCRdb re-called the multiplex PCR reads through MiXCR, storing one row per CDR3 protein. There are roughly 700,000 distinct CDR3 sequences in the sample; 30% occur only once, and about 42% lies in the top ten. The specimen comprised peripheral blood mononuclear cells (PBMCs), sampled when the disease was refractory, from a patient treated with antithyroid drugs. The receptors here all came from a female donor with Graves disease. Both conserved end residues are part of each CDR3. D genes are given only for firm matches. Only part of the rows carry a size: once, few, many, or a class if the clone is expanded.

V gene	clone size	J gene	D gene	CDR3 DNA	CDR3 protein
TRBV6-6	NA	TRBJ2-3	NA	TGTGCCAGCAGTTACTCGCCAGGGTTATTACGCACAGATACGCAGTATTTT	CASSYSPGLLRTDTQYF
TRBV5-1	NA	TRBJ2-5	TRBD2	TGCGCCAGCAGCGCACTGGCTAGCGGTAAAGAGACCCAGTACTTC	CASSALASGKETQYF
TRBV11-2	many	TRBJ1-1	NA	TGTGCCAGCAGCTTAGGTCGGGACGGGAATCGAGCTTTCTTT	CASSLGRDGNRAFF
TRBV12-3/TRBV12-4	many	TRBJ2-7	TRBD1	TGTGCCAGCAGTTTCCGACAGGGGAACGAGCAGTACTTC	CASSFRQGNEQYF
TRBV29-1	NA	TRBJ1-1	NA	TGCAGCGTTGAAGATTTACAGGGACAGAACACTGAAGCTTTCTTT	CSVEDLQGQNTEAFF
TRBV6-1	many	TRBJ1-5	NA	TGTGCCAGCAGTGAATTGGAGGGAGTCAATCAGCCCCAGCATTTT	CASSELEGVNQPQHF
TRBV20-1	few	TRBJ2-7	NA	TGCAGTGCTAGAGATTGGTACGACGAGCAGTACTTC	CSARDWYDEQYF
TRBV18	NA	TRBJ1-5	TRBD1	TGTGCCAGCTCACCCCAGACAGGGGGAGGTCAGCCCCAGCATTTT	CASSPQTGGGQPQHF
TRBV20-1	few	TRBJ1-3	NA	TGCAGTGTTTTAGACCGATTCTCTGGAAACACCATATATTTT	CSVLDRFSGNTIYF
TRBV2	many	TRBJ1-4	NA	TGTGCCAGCAACCCTGGCGGAGGTAATGAAAAACTGTTTTTT	CASNPGGGNEKLFF
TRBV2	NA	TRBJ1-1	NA	TGTGCCAGCAGTGAGAGAGAGAGAGCTTTCTTT	CASSERERAFF
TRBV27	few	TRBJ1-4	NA	TGTGCCAGCAGTTTCCTGTCACGCGCAACTAATGAAAAACTGTTTTTT	CASSFLSRATNEKLFF
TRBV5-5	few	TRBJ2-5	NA	TGTGCCAGCAGCTTGGTGACTACTAGGGAAGAGACCCAGTACTTC	CASSLVTTREETQYF
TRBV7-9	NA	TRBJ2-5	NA	TGTGCCAGCTCCTGGGGGGCGTCCCAAGAGACCCAGTACTTC	CASSWGASQETQYF
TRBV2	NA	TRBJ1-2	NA	TGTGCCAGCAGGGAGACCGGGACATCTTATGGCTACACCTTC	CASRETGTSYGYTF
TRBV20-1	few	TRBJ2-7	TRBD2	TGCAGTGCTAGGCCGGGACTAGCGGGAGGGATCGACGAGCAGTACTTC	CSARPGLAGGIDEQYF
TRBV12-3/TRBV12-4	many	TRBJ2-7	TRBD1	TGTGCCAGCACGCTCGGACAGGGCTACGAGCAGTACTTC	CASTLGQGYEQYF
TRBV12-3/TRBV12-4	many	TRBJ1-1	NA	TGTGCCAGCAGCCAGGTTTGGACTGAAGCTTTCTTT	CASSQVWTEAFF
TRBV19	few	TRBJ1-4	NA	TGTGCCAGTAGTACGGGTCGGGAAAAACTGTTTTTT	CASSTGREKLFF
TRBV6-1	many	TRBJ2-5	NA	TGTGCCAGCAGTGAGGGTGTGGCCCAGTACTTC	CASSEGVAQYF
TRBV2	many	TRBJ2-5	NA	TGTGCCCGGAGGGGGGAGACCCAGTACTTC	CARRGETQYF
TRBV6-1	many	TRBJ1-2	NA	TGTGCCAGCAGTGACTTGGGCGAGCCGGTCTATGGCTACACCTTC	CASSDLGEPVYGYTF
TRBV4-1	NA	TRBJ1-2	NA	TGCGCCAGCAGCCACAGAGACAACGTGGGGGGCTACACCTTC	CASSHRDNVGGYTF
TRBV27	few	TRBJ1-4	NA	TGTGCCAGCAGTTTCTTTCCCGGTGCAACTAATGAAAAACTGTTTTTT	CASSFFPGATNEKLFF
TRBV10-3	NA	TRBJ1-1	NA	TGTGCCATCAGTGACCCTCCTGGAGGGGGAGCTTTCTTT	CAISDPPGGGAFF
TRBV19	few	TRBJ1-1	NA	TGTGCCAGTAGTATGTTAGGGCGGACGAACACTGAAGCTTTCTTT	CASSMLGRTNTEAFF